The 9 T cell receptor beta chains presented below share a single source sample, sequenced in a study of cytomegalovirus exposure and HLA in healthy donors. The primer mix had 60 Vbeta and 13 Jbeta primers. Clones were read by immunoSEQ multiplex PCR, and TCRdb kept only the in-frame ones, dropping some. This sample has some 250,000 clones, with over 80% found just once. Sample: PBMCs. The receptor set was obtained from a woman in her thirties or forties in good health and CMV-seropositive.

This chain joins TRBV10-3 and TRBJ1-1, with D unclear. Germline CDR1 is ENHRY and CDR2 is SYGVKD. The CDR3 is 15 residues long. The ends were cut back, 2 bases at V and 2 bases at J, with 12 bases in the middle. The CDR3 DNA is TGTGCCATCAGTGAGAGGTCTAGTTCCAACACTGAAGCTTTCTTT. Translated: CAISERSSSNTEAFF.

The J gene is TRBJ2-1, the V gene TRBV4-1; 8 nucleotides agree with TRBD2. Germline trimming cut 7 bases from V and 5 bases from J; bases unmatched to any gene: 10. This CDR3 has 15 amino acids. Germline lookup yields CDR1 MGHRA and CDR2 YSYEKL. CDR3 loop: CASTRGREGNNEQFF. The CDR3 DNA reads TGCGCCAGCACCCGAGGTCGGGAGGGAAACAATGAGCAGTTCTTC.

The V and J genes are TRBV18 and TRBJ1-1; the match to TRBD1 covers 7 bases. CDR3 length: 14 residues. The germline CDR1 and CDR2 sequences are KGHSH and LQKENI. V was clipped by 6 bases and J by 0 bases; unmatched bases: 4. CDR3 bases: TGTGCCAGCTCTAGGGACAGCTTGAACACTGAAGCTTTCTTT. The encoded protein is CASSRDSLNTEAFF.

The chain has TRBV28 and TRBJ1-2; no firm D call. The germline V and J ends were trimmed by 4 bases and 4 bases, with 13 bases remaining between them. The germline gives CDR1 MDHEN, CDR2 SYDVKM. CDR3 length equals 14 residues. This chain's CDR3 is CASSSPGQSYGYTF. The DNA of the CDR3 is TGTGCCAGCAGTTCCCCTGGGCAGTCCTATGGCTACACCTTC.

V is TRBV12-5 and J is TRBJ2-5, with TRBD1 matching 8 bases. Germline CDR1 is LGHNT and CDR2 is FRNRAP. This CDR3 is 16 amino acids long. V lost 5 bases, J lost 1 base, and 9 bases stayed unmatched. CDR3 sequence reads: CASGPRQGPFQETQYF. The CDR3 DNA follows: TGTGCTAGTGGTCCTAGACAGGGGCCCTTCCAAGAGACCCAGTACTTC. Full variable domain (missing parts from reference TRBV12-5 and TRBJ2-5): DARVTQTPRHKVTEMGQEVTMRCQPILGHNTVFWYRQTMMQGLELLAYFRNRAPLDDSGMPKDRFSAEMPDATLATLKIQPSEPRDSAVYFCASGPRQGPFQETQYFGPGTRLLVL.

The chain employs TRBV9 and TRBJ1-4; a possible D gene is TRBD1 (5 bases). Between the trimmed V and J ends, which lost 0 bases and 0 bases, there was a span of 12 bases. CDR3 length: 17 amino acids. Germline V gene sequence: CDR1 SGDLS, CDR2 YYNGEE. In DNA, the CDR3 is TGTGCCAGCAGCGTAGGGGCAGGGCGTGCAACTAATGAAAAACTGTTTTTT. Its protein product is CASSVGAGRATNEKLFF.

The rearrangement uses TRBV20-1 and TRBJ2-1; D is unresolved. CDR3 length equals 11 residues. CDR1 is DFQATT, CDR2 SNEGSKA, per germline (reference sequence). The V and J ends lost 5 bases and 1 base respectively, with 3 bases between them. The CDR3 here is CSALSYNEQFF. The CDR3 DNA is TGCAGTGCTCTTTCCTACAATGAGCAGTTCTTC.

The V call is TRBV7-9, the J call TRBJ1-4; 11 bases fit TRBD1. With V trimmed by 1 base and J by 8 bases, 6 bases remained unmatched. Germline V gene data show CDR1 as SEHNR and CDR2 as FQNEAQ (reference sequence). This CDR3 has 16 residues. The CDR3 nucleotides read TGTGCCAGCAGCTTAGTCGGGACAGGGGGGCGAGAAAAACTGTTTTTT. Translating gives CASSLVGTGGREKLFF. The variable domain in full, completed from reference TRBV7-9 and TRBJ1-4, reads DTGVSQNPRHKITKRGQNVTFRCDPISEHNRLYWYRQTLGQGPEFLTYFQNEAQLEKSRLLSDRFSAERPKGSFSTLEIQRTEQGDSAMYLCASSLVGTGGREKLFFGSGTQLSVL.

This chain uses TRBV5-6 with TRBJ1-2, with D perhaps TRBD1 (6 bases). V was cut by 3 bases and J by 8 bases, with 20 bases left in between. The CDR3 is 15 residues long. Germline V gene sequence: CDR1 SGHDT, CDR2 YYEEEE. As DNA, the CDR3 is TGTGCCAGCAGCTATGGCGACAGGACCTTCGAAGGCTACACCTTC. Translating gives CASSYGDRTFEGYTF.